The TCR beta chain described here comes from a study of regulatory T cells in long-lasting Graves disease. Ten or more counts support this clonotype. Time point denoted: newly diagnosed GD, antithyroid drugs for less than 3 months. PBMC RNA was the source of the TCR library. The CDR3 loop spans 13 amino acids. CDR1 is SGHTA, CDR2 FQGNSA, per germline. V lost 3 bases and J lost 5, with 9 bases in between. In building TCR beta libraries, iRepertoire HTBI primers were used together with Arm-PCR of CDR3 regions. TCRdb reprocessed the multiplex PCR reads with MiXCR, giving one entry per CDR3 protein. Here the sample spans about 420,000 distinct CDR3 sequences, about 15% being singletons. In addition, the sample was reused for a study of T cells in Graves' hyperthyroidism and ophthalmopathy.

The TCR originated in a woman between 18 and 30 years old with Graves disease. The specimen comprised peripheral blood mononuclear cells (PBMCs), sampled at new diagnosis, from a patient treated with antithyroid drugs. The V and J genes are TRBV7-2 and TRBJ2-3; D is uncertain. As DNA, the CDR3 is TGTGCCAGCAGCTTTGGCTCGGGAGATACGCAGTATTTT. Its protein is CASSFGSGDTQYF.